The 9 T cell receptor beta chains reported below all come from one sample, sequenced in a study of T cell clones after liver transplantation. Data came from immunoSEQ multiplex PCR; TCRdb stores just in-frame clones and leaves some out. The table has around 43,000 clones, 85% to 90% seen once. The sequencing used CD4+ T cells from blood, collected 24 months after liver transplant. The receptors were gathered from a human patient who received a liver transplant. Some T cells may be transferred from the graft donor.

J is TRBJ2-5 and V is TRBV5-6; 8 bases match TRBD2. This CDR3 region has 16 residues. With 4 bases clipped from V and 1 base from J, the junction kept 9 bases outside the gene matches. Germline CDR1 is SGHDT and CDR2 is YYEEEE. The CDR3 protein is CASSPLGRGVQETQYF. For the CDR3, the DNA is TGTGCCAGCAGCCCCCTAGGGCGGGGGGTCCAAGAGACCCAGTACTTC.

The gene calls are TRBV29-1 and TRBJ2-3; 11 nucleotides line up with TRBD2. CDR1 SQVTM and CDR2 ANQGSEA come from the germline V gene. This CDR3 comprises 17 residues. J gave up 0 bases and V 6 bases, and 11 bases lay outside the gene matches. Here the CDR3 DNA reads TGCAGCGTGGCCCCTCTAGCGGGGGGACTCAGCACAGATACGCAGTATTTT. Translated, it gives CSVAPLAGGLSTDTQYF.

This chain connects TRBV4-1 to TRBJ2-7; a possible D gene is TRBD2 (5 bases). The CDR3 length is 13 residues. The V end was cut by 0 bases, the J end by 3 bases, with 6 bases between. In germline, CDR1 is MGHRA, CDR2 YSYEKL. The CDR3 region has the DNA TGCGCCAGCAGCCAAGACGGGATCTACGAGCAGTACTTC. It is translated as CASSQDGIYEQYF.

DNA for the CDR3: TGTGCCAGCAGCCCCGCACCAAACAGGGCAGATACGCAGTATTTT. It yields the protein CASSPAPNRADTQYF. V and J are TRBV11-3 and TRBJ2-3; D perhaps matches TRBD1 (6 bases). The CDR3 has 15 residues. The V gene lost 5 bases and the J gene lost 4 bases, with 16 bases spanning the gap. The germline gives CDR1 SGHNT, CDR2 YENEEA. The complete variable domain, with remaining parts taken from reference TRBV11-3 and TRBJ2-3, reads EAGVVQSPRYKIIEKKQPVAFWCNPISGHNTLYWYLQNLGQGPELLIRYENEEAVDDSQLPKDRFSAERLKGVDSTLKIQPAELGDSAVYLCASSPAPNRADTQYFGPGTRLTVL.

The chain combines TRBV25-1 with TRBJ1-6; D uncertain. V lost 6 bases, J lost 5 bases, and 11 bases lay in between. CDR1 and CDR2 from the germline V gene are MGHDK and SYGVNS. The CDR3 consists of 14 residues. In DNA form, the CDR3 reads TGTGCCAGCAGCCCCCCGGGGAATAATTCACCCCTCCACTTT. It codes for CASSPPGNNSPLHF.

This chain uses TRBV7-3 with TRBJ2-1, with TRBD2 matching 8 bases. The V gene's germline CDR1 is SGHTA and CDR2 FQGTGA. V gave up 4 bases and J gave up 0 bases; unmatched junction bases: 5. The CDR3 is 16 amino acids. CDR3 coding DNA: TGTGCCAGCAGCTCCGGGACTAGGAGCTCCTACAATGAGCAGTTCTTC. Translation: CASSSGTRSSYNEQFF. Combining the CDR3 with reference TRBV7-3 and TRBJ2-1 gives the whole variable domain GAGVSQTPSNKVTEKGKYVELRCDPISGHTALYWYRQSLGQGPEFLIYFQGTGAADDSGLPNDRFFAVRPEGSVSTLKIQRTERGDSAVYLCASSSGTRSSYNEQFFGPGTRLTVL.

With regard to this clone: This sample includes further DNA sequences coding for the same CDR3. This rearrangement joins TRBV9 to TRBJ2-7; 10 nucleotides match TRBD1. This CDR3 has 13 amino acids. CDR1 and CDR2 from the germline V gene are SGDLS and YYNGEE. The ends lost 5 bases at V and 10 bases at J; junction bases unmatched: 9. CDR3 protein: CASRSTGGGEQYF. CDR3 in DNA: TGTGCCAGCAGGTCGACAGGGGGCGGCGAACAGTACTTC.

The V gene is TRBV7-2, the J gene TRBJ1-4; 9 bases agree with TRBD1. The J segment lost 11 bases and the V segment lost 4 bases, leaving 8 bases of the junction unmatched. Germline V gives CDR1 SGHTA, CDR2 FQGNSA. The CDR3 extends over 14 amino acids. For the CDR3, the DNA is TGTGCCAGCAGCTCAGGGACAGGGACGGGGAAACTGTTTTTT. This gives the protein CASSSGTGTGKLFF.

The J gene is TRBJ2-2, the V gene TRBV5-6; the match to TRBD2 covers 12 bases. The CDR3 loop spans 18 amino acids. Germline V gene sequence: CDR1 SGHDT, CDR2 YYEEEE. Trimming cost V 5 bases and J 0 bases; bases outside gene matches: 8. This chain's CDR3 is CASRPTSGGPTNTGELFF. In DNA, the CDR3 is TGTGCCAGCAGACCGACTAGCGGGGGTCCTACGAACACCGGGGAGCTGTTTTTT.